A selection of T cell receptor beta chains follows, all from one sample in a study of blood T cell repertoires in COVID-19. TCRdb's copy holds only in-frame clones and misses some; the assay was immunoSEQ multiplex PCR. Here the sample spans approximately 57,000 clones, over 75% being singletons. Material: peripheral blood. Receptor source: a middle-aged man with active COVID-19. CDR3s include the opening cysteine and the closing phenylalanine or tryptophan. A D gene is named only where the DNA matches it firmly. Size is stated for part of the rows, as once, few or many counts, or as a class when the clone is expanded.

DNA: TGTGCCAGCAGGGAATTAGCGGGAGGGCCCTTTTACGAGCAGTACTTC
CDR3: CASRELAGGPFYEQYF
V: TRBV28
size: -
D: TRBD2
J: TRBJ2-7

DNA: TGTGCCAGCAGTCGACGGACTAGTACCTTCCTTTACGAGCAGTACTTC
CDR3: CASSRRTSTFLYEQYF
V: TRBV6-6
size: -
D: TRBD2
J: TRBJ2-7

DNA: TGTGCCAGCAGCCAAAGGGACAGTGAGCAGTTCTTC
CDR3: CASSQRDSEQFF
V: TRBV3-1/TRBV3-2
size: -
D: TRBD1
J: TRBJ2-1

DNA: TGTGCCAGCAGTTCCCGGTTGGGGGGCAATGAGCAGTTCTTC
CDR3: CASSSRLGGNEQFF
V: TRBV11-2
size: -
D: -
J: TRBJ2-1

DNA: TGTGCCAGCAGCTTAGTACGGGGTGAGTCTACTGAAGCTTTCTTT
CDR3: CASSLVRGESTEAFF
V: TRBV11-2
size: -
D: -
J: TRBJ1-1

DNA: TGTGCCACCAGCAGCCTTTGGGGGACATTGGGAAGAAATGAGCAGTTCTTC
CDR3: CATSSLWGTLGRNEQFF
V: TRBV15
size: -
D: -
J: TRBJ2-1

DNA: TGTGCCAGCAGCCTCCTGCAGCGACCCTCCTACGAGCAGTACTTC
CDR3: CASSLLQRPSYEQYF
V: TRBV7-2
size: -
D: -
J: TRBJ2-7

DNA: TGTGCCAGCGGGGCTAGGACAGGGGGCGTTCTCTATGGCTACACCTTC
CDR3: CASGARTGGVLYGYTF
V: TRBV28
size: once
D: TRBD1
J: TRBJ1-2

DNA: TGTGCCTGGAGTGCCGCCTCGGGGGGCCACAATGAGCAGTTCTTC
CDR3: CAWSAASGGHNEQFF
V: TRBV30
size: -
D: -
J: TRBJ2-1

DNA: TGCAGCGTTGAGTTTCGGGGTAACACTGAAGCTTTCTTT
CDR3: CSVEFRGNTEAFF
V: TRBV29-1
size: -
D: -
J: TRBJ1-1

DNA: TGTGCCAGCAGTTTGAACAGGGTCACTGAAGCTTTCTTT
CDR3: CASSLNRVTEAFF
V: TRBV27
size: -
D: -
J: TRBJ1-1

DNA: TGTGCTAGTGCCGTAGCTTCGAACACTGAAGCTTTCTTT
CDR3: CASAVASNTEAFF
V: TRBV12-5
size: -
D: -
J: TRBJ1-1

DNA: TGTGCCAGCTCACCCCGACTAAGGACTAGCGGGAGAGAATTGGAGACCCAGTACTTC
CDR3: CASSPRLRTSGRELETQYF
V: TRBV18
size: -
D: TRBD2
J: TRBJ2-5

DNA: TGTGCCAGCAGTTACTCTCCAGGGCTCCGAAACACCATATATTTT
CDR3: CASSYSPGLRNTIYF
V: TRBV6-5
size: -
D: -
J: TRBJ1-3

DNA: TGCGCCAGCAGCCCCGGGACTAGCGGGAACCTCTACGAGCAGTACTTC
CDR3: CASSPGTSGNLYEQYF
V: TRBV5-1
size: -
D: TRBD2
J: TRBJ2-7

DNA: TGTGCCAGTAGTTCAGGACAGCAGACCCAAGAGACCCAGTACTTC
CDR3: CASSSGQQTQETQYF
V: TRBV19
size: -
D: -
J: TRBJ2-5

DNA: TGTGCCAGCTCACCAGTCAAAGGAGAGCCCCAGCATTTT
CDR3: CASSPVKGEPQHF
V: TRBV18
size: -
D: -
J: TRBJ1-5

DNA: TGTGCCAGCAGCAGGACAGGGGGCGGCTTTGAGGAGACCCAGTACTTC
CDR3: CASSRTGGGFEETQYF
V: TRBV9
size: once
D: TRBD1
J: TRBJ2-5

DNA: TGTGCCTGGAGTGTACTGAGCGGGAGATACAATGAGCAGTTCTTC
CDR3: CAWSVLSGRYNEQFF
V: TRBV30
size: -
D: TRBD2
J: TRBJ2-1

DNA: TGCGCCAGCAGTCTGCTCGGGACAGGCTGTTCTGGGGCCAACGTCCTGACTTTC
CDR3: CASSLLGTGCSGANVLTF
V: TRBV23-1
size: -
D: TRBD1
J: TRBJ2-6

DNA: TGTGCCAGCAGCCCATTCAACAAGAACACTGAAGCTTTCTTT
CDR3: CASSPFNKNTEAFF
V: TRBV28
size: -
D: -
J: TRBJ1-1

DNA: TGTGCCAGCAGCTCTGGGGGGACAGGGGGCGTGTACGAGCAGTACTTC
CDR3: CASSSGGTGGVYEQYF
V: TRBV7-9
size: few
D: TRBD1
J: TRBJ2-7

DNA: TGTGCCAGTAGTGCATCCGGACAGGGCGGAAGTCCGGCCGGGGAGCTGTTTTTT
CDR3: CASSASGQGGSPAGELFF
V: TRBV19
size: -
D: TRBD1
J: TRBJ2-2

DNA: TGCGCCAGCAGCCGGGCGGGTTCGGAGGTAGGAGGCTACACCTTC
CDR3: CASSRAGSEVGGYTF
V: TRBV5-1
size: -
D: -
J: TRBJ1-2

DNA: TGTGCCAGCTCACCTCAAGGACTAGCGCTCAGCTCCTACAATGAGCAGTTCTTC
CDR3: CASSPQGLALSSYNEQFF
V: TRBV18
size: -
D: TRBD2
J: TRBJ2-1

DNA: TGTGCCTGGCAAGAGGCTCAGGGTAATCAGCCCCAGCATTTT
CDR3: CAWQEAQGNQPQHF
V: TRBV30
size: -
D: -
J: TRBJ1-5

DNA: TGTGCCAGCAGCTCCCCGACACCCACCACAGATACGCAGTATTTT
CDR3: CASSSPTPTTDTQYF
V: TRBV5-4
size: -
D: -
J: TRBJ2-3

DNA: TGTGCCAGCAGTTCCATGACAGGGGGCATTGAAAAACTGTTTTTT
CDR3: CASSSMTGGIEKLFF
V: TRBV27
size: -
D: TRBD1
J: TRBJ1-4

DNA: TGTGCCAGCAGCCAGGAGGTAGCGGATACGCAGTATTTT
CDR3: CASSQEVADTQYF
V: TRBV7-3
size: few
D: -
J: TRBJ2-3

DNA: TGTGCCAGCAGCGTGGAGGACAGGGTTTCAAGCTCTGGAAACACCATATATTTT
CDR3: CASSVEDRVSSSGNTIYF
V: TRBV27
size: -
D: TRBD1
J: TRBJ1-3

DNA: TGTGCCACCAGCAGAGGCGGGGCAGGGGGTAATGAGCAGTTCTTC
CDR3: CATSRGGAGGNEQFF
V: TRBV15
size: -
D: -
J: TRBJ2-1

DNA: TGTGCCAGCAGCAAAGTTGCGGCTCCTGGGACTAGCGGGACCTACCTACGAGAGCAGTACTTC
CDR3: CASSKVAAPGTSGTYLREQYF
V: TRBV21-1
size: -
D: -
J: TRBJ2-7

DNA: TGTGCCAGCAGCTTTACAGGGGGGAAAACTGAAGCTTTCTTT
CDR3: CASSFTGGKTEAFF
V: TRBV7-9
size: -
D: TRBD1
J: TRBJ1-1

DNA: TGTGCCAGCAGTTATACCCAGGGGTGGGACACTGAAGCTTTCTTT
CDR3: CASSYTQGWDTEAFF
V: TRBV27
size: -
D: -
J: TRBJ1-1

DNA: TGTGCCTCCGTCGGGACAGGGGCCTACGAGCAGTACTTC
CDR3: CASVGTGAYEQYF
V: TRBV6-6
size: -
D: TRBD1
J: TRBJ2-7

DNA: TGTGCCAGCAGTACCGGGACAGGTGATTTGCGGCAGTACTTC
CDR3: CASSTGTGDLRQYF
V: TRBV28
size: -
D: TRBD1
J: TRBJ2-7